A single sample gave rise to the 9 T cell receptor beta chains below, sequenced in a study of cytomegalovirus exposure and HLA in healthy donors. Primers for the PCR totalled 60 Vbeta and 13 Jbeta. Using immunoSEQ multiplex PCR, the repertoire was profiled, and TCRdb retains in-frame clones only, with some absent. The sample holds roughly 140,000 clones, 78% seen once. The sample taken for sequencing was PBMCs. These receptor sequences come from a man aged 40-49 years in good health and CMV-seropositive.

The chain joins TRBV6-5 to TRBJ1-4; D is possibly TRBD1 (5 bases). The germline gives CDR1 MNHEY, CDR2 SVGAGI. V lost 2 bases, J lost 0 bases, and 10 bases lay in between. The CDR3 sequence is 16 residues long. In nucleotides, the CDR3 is TGTGCCAGCAGTTACCGGGGGTTTTCAACTAATGAAAAACTGTTTTTT. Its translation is CASSYRGFSTNEKLFF.

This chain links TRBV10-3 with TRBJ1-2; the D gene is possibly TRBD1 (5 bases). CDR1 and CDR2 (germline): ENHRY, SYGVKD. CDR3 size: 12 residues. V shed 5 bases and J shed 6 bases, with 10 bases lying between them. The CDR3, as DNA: TGTGCCATCAGTCTGGCGGGGGATGGCTACACCTTC. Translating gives CAISLAGDGYTF.

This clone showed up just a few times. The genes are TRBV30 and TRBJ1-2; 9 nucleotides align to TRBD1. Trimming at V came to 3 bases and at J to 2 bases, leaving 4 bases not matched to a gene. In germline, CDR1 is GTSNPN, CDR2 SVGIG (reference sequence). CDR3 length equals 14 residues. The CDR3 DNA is TGTGCCTGGAGGACCGGACAGGGGAACTATGGCTACACCTTC. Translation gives CAWRTGQGNYGYTF.

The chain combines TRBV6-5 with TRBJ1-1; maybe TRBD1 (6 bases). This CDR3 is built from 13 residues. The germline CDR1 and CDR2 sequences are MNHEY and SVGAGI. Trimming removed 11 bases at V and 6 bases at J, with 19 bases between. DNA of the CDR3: TGTGCCGCACATGAAATGGGGGCCCCTGAAGCTTTCTTT. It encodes CAAHEMGAPEAFF.

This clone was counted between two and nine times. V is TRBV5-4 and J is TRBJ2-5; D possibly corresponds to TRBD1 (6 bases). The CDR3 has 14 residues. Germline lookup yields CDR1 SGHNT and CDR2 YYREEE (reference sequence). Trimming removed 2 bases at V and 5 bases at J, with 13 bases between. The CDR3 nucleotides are TGTGCCAGCAGCTTTCGGACAGAACGGGAGACCCAGTACTTC. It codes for CASSFRTERETQYF.

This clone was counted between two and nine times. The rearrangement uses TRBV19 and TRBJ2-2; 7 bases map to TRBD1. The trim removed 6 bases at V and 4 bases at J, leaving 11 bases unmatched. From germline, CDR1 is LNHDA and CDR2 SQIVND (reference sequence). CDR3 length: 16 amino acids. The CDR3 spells CASSLQGRWGTGELFF. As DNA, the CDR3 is TGTGCCAGTAGCCTACAGGGGCGGTGGGGCACCGGGGAGCTGTTTTTT.

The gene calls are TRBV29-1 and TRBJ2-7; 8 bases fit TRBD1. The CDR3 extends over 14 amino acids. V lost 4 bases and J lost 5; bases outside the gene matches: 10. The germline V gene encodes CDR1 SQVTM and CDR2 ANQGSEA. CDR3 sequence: CSVVVYRGFDEQYF. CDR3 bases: TGCAGCGTTGTTGTGTACAGGGGGTTCGACGAGCAGTACTTC.

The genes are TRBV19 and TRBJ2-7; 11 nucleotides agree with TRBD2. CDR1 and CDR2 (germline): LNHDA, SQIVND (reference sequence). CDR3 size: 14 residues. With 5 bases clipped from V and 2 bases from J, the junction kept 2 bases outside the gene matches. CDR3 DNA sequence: TGTGCCAGTAGTGTAGCGGGAGGGCCCTACGAGCAGTACTTC. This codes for CASSVAGGPYEQYF.

This CDR3 reads CAHGSVTNEQYF. Written as DNA, the CDR3 is TGTGCCCATGGCAGTGTAACCAACGAGCAGTACTTC. The V call is TRBV6-6, the J call TRBJ2-7; D is unresolved. The CDR3 has 12 amino acids. V was trimmed by 11 bases and J by 5 bases, leaving 16 bases between them. Germline V gene data show CDR1 as MNHNY and CDR2 as SVGAGI (reference sequence).